The following is a T cell receptor beta chain sequence with its context. Its antigen is currently unknown. The method was immunoSEQ multiplex PCR; TCRdb's version includes in-frame clones alone and lacks a portion of them. Of about 80,000 clones listed, about four fifths are singletons. The data are from a study of radiotherapy plus CTLA-4 blockade in lung cancer. Study-level background: The study recorded objective responses in 15% to 20% of patients and disease control in approximately 29%.

Study observations and caveats: Researchers report tumor-derived TCR clones expanding in blood after radiotherapy plus ipilimumab. Among reported predictors of response, early blood T cell clone dynamics with interferon-beta performed best.

Each patient with chemo-refractory metastatic non-small-cell lung cancer was treated with focal radiation plus CTLA-4 blockade using ipilimumab. The germline V gene encodes CDR1 SGHRS and CDR2 YFSETQ. J lost 4 bases, V lost 0 bases, and 12 bases had no gene match. CDR3 length: 18 residues. The receptor was isolated from a human donor with non-small cell lung cancer whose response to radiotherapy plus ipilimumab could not be evaluated. Some clones in this sample may be carry-over from other donors' samples. This chain joins TRBV5-1 and TRBJ2-5, with 10 bases identical to TRBD2. Source: peripheral blood, taken from a patient treated with radiotherapy plus ipilimumab. The chain's CDR3 is CASSLGDFSGGAGETQYF. The CDR3 DNA follows: TGCGCCAGCAGCTTGGGGGATTTCAGCGGGGGGGCAGGAGAGACCCAGTACTTC.